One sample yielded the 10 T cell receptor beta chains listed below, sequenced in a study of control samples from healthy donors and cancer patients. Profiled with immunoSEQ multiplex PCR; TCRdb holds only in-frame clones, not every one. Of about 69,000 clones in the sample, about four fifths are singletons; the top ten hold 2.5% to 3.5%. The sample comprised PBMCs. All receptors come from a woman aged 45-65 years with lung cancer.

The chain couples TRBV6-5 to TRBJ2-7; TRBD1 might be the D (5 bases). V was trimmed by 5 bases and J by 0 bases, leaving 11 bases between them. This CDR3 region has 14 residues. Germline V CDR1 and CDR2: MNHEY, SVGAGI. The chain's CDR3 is CASSISDTSYEQYF. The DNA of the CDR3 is TGTGCCAGCAGTATCTCGGACACCTCCTACGAGCAGTACTTC.

In DNA form, the CDR3 reads TGTGCCAGCACTCCTCAGACGACAGGGTCCTATGGCTACACCTTC. The encoded protein is CASTPQTTGSYGYTF. The V call is TRBV2, the J call TRBJ1-2, with 7 bases aligning to TRBD1. The junction had 12 bases not matched to a gene; V was cut back by 7 bases and J by 4 bases. Germline V lookup: CDR1 SNHLY, CDR2 FYNNEI. This CDR3 comprises 15 residues.

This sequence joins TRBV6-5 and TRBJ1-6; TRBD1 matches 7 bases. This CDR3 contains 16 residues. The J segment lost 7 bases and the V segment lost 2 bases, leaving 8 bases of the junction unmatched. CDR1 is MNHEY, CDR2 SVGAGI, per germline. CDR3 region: CASSYQSGTANSPLHF. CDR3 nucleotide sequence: TGTGCCAGCAGTTACCAATCCGGGACAGCAAATTCACCCCTCCACTTT.

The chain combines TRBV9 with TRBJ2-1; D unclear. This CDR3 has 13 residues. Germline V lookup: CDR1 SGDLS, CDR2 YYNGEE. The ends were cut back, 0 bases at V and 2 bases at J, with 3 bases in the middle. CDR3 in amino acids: CASSVETYNEQFF. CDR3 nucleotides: TGTGCCAGCAGCGTAGAAACCTACAATGAGCAGTTCTTC.

CDR3 residues: CASSQDPTGSSYNEQFF. DNA for the CDR3: TGCGCCAGCAGCCAAGATCCCACGGGGAGCTCCTACAATGAGCAGTTCTTC. The chain is built from TRBV4-1 and TRBJ2-1; a weak D match, TRBD2 (5 bases). This CDR3 contains 17 residues. Per the germline V gene, CDR1 is MGHRA and CDR2 is YSYEKL. Trimming pared 0 bases from V and 0 bases from J, leaving 12 bases between.

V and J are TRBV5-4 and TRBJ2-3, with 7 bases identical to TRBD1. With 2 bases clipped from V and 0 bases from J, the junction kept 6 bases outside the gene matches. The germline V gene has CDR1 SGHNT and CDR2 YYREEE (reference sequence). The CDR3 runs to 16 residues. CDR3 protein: CASSFPTGKSTDTQYF. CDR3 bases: TGTGCCAGCAGCTTTCCGACAGGGAAAAGCACAGATACGCAGTATTTT.

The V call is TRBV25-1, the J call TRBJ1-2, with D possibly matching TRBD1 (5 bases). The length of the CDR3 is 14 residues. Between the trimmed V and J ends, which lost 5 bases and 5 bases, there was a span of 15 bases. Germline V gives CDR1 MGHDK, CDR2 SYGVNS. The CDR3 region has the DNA TGTGCCAGCAGTCCACATGGGGGAGTTTATGGCTACACCTTC. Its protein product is CASSPHGGVYGYTF.

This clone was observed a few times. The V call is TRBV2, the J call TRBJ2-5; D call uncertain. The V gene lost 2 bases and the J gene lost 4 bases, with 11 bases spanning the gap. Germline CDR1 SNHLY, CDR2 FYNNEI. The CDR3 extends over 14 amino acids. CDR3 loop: CASSEPVQSETQYF. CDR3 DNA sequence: TGTGCCAGCAGTGAACCCGTACAGTCAGAGACCCAGTACTTC.

CDR3 bases: TGTGCCAGCAGCTTAAGGGACATTTTCTGTGGCTACACCTTC. Protein sequence: CASSLRDIFCGYTF. This chain joins TRBV7-6 and TRBJ1-2; possible D gene TRBD1, 6 bases. Germline CDR1 reads SGHVS; CDR2 reads FNYEAQ. Trimming left V 2 bases short and J 7 bases short, with 14 bases between. The CDR3 is 14 residues long.

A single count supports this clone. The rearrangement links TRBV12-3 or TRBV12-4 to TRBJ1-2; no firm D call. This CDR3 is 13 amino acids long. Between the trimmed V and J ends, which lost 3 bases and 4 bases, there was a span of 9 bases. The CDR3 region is CASSFDSFYGYTF. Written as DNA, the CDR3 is TGTGCCAGCAGTTTCGACTCCTTCTATGGCTACACCTTC.